Following are 4 T cell receptor beta chains from one sample sequenced in a study of T-cell memory formation after mild COVID-19. Each CDR3 protein is one row after TCRdb ran MiXCR on the 5' RACE reads. The sample gives under 350,000 distinct CDR3 sequences, roughly 17% of which show up once; 22% is in the top ten. The sequenced sample consisted of PBMCs or a T cell subset sorted from them (not recorded which). Receptor source: a man aged 18 to 30 who had mild COVID-19 (a few samples of this study predate the infection). Cell type and time point are not known.

The V gene is TRBV7-9, the J gene TRBJ1-5, with a possible D match to TRBD1 (5 bases). The CDR3 is 11 amino acids. The germline V gene has CDR1 SEHNR and CDR2 FQNEAQ (reference sequence). Deletions cut 3 bases from V and 11 bases from J, with 8 bases between. CDR3 loop: CASSLGESQHF. Written as DNA, the CDR3 is TGTGCCAGCAGCTTGGGGGAATCCCAGCATTTT.

Many counts were recorded for this clonotype. The CDR3 DNA sequence: TGTGCCAGCAGCTTAGCGCGGAGACAGTCCTATGGCTACACCTTC. This codes for CASSLARRQSYGYTF. V is TRBV7-2 and J is TRBJ1-2; possibly TRBD1 for D (5 bases). The CDR3 covers 15 residues. Germline V lookup: CDR1 SGHTA, CDR2 FQGNSA. V was cut by 0 bases and J by 4 bases, with 12 bases left in between.

This clonotype was observed a few times. The chain carries TRBV6-2 or TRBV6-3 and TRBJ2-7, with 11 bases that match TRBD1. Germline V lookup: CDR1 MNHEY, CDR2 SVGEGT. The CDR3 has 13 amino acids. V trimming: 6 bases; J trimming: 7 bases; junction bases outside the gene matches: 5. CDR3 loop: CASSYGTGGEQYV. The CDR3 DNA sequence: TGTGCCAGCAGCTACGGGACAGGGGGGGAGCAGTACGTC.

This clonotype has a handful of counts. The genes are TRBV29-1 and TRBJ1-2; D is possibly TRBD1 (5 bases). This CDR3 has 16 amino acids. Trimming removed 4 bases at V and 2 bases at J, with 20 bases between. Germline V gene data show CDR1 as SQVTM and CDR2 as ANQGSEA. This chain's CDR3 is CSVVVATNRGNYGYTF. The CDR3 nucleotides read TGCAGCGTTGTGGTTGCCACAAATAGGGGAAACTATGGCTACACCTTC.